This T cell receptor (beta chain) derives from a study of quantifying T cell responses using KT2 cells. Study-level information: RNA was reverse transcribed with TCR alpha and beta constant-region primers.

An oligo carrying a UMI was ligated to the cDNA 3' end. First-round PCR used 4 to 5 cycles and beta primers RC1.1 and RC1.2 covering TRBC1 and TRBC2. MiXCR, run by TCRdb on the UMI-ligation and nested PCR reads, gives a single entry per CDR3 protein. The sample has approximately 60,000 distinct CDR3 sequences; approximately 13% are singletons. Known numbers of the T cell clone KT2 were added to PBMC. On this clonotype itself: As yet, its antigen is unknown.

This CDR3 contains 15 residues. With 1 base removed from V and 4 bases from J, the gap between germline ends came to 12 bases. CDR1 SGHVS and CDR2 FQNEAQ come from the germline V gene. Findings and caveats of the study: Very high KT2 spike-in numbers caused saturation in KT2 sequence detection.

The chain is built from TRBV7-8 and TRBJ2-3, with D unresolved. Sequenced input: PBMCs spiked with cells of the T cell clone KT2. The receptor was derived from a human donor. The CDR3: CASSLEIRFSDTQYF. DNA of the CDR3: TGTGCCAGCAGCTTAGAAATTAGGTTCTCAGATACGCAGTATTTT. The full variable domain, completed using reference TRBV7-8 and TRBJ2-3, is GAGVSQSPRYKVAKRGQDVALRCDPISGHVSLFWYQQALGQGPEFLTYFQNEAQLDKSGLPSDRFFAERPEGSVSTLKIQRTQQEDSAVYLCASSLEIRFSDTQYFGPGTRLTVL.